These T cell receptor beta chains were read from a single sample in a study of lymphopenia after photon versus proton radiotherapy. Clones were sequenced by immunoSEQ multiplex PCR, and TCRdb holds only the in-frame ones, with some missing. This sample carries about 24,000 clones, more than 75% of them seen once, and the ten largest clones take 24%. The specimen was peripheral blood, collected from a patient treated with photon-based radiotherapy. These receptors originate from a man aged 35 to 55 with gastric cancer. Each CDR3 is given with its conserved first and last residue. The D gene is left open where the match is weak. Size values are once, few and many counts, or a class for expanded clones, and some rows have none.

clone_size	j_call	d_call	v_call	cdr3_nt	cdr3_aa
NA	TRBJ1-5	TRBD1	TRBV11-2	TGTGCCAGCGCCCCCGGGACAGGGGGCTTCAGCAATCAGCCCCAGCATTTT	CASAPGTGGFSNQPQHF
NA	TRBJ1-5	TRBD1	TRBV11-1	TGTGCCAGCAGCCGGGACAGGGGGACAGCCCAGCATTTT	CASSRDRGTAQHF
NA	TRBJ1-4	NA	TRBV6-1	TGTGCCAGCAGTGAAGGGCTCGCCCCGAATGAAAAACTGTTTTTT	CASSEGLAPNEKLFF
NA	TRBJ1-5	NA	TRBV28	TGTGCCAGCAGTTTATGGGGAAGGGACGGCAATCAGCCCCAGCATTTT	CASSLWGRDGNQPQHF
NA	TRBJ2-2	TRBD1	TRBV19	TGTGCCAGTAGTGGACCGGGACAGGGTAACACCGGGGAGCTGTTTTTT	CASSGPGQGNTGELFF
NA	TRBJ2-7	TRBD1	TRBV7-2	TGTGCCAGCAGCCAGGGGGCGGGCTATAGTGGCGAGCAGTACTTC	CASSQGAGYSGEQYF
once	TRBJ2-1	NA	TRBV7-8	TGTGCCAGCAGCATAAAGACAGTATTCTCCTACAATGAGCAGTTCTTC	CASSIKTVFSYNEQFF
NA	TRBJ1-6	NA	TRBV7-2	TGTGCCAGCAGCCAGATTCGGTTTCCCTATAATTCACCCCTCCACTTT	CASSQIRFPYNSPLHF
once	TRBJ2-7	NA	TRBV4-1	TGCGCCAGCAGCCCGGGCAGGGATTCCTACGAGCAGTACTTC	CASSPGRDSYEQYF
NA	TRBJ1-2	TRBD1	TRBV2	TGTGCCAGCAGCACAGGGGGGAACTATGGCTACACCTTC	CASSTGGNYGYTF
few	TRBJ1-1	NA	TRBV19	TGTGCCAGTAGTCCCCAACATGACACTGAAGCTTTCTTT	CASSPQHDTEAFF
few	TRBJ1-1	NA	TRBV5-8	TGTGCCAGCGGCCCGGGGGGGCGCGGAACTGAAGCTTTCTTT	CASGPGGRGTEAFF
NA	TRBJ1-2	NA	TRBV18	TGTGCCAGCTCAGAGGGGTCTCTCTCTGGCTACACCTTC	CASSEGSLSGYTF
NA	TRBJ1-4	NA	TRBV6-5	TGTGCCAGCAGTTACTCGACGGGAGGAAAACTGTTTTTT	CASSYSTGGKLFF
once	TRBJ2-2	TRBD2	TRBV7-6	TGTGCCAGCAGCTTACGGGGGACTAGAGGCACCGGGGAGCTGTTTTTT	CASSLRGTRGTGELFF
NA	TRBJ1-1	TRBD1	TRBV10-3	TGTGCCATCAGTGAGTCAGGGGACAGAGACACTGAAGCTTTCTTT	CAISESGDRDTEAFF
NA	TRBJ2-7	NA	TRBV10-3	TGTGCCTCAACAGGGGGGGGAGGGACCTACGAGCAGTACTTC	CASTGGGGTYEQYF
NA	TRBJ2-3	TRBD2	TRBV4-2	TGTGCCAGCAGCCAAGCGACCGGGGGGGCCCTTCGGGCAGATACGCAGTATTTT	CASSQATGGALRADTQYF
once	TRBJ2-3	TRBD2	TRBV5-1	TGCGCCAGCAGCTTGGCGGGGGGATCGGATACGCAGTATTTT	CASSLAGGSDTQYF
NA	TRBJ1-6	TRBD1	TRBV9	TGTGCCAGCAGCGGACAGGGAAATTCACCCCTCCACTTT	CASSGQGNSPLHF
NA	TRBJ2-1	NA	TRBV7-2	TGTGCCAGCAGCCGCCGGCTACAGGGACTCGCGGACCCTAATGAGCAGTTCTTC	CASSRRLQGLADPNEQFF
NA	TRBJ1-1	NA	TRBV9	TGTGCCAGCAGTGTCGGACTGAAGATGAACACTGAAGCTTTCTTT	CASSVGLKMNTEAFF
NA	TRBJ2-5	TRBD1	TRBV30	TGTGCCTGGACCCCCCCGGGGACAGATATCCAAGAGACCCAGTACTTC	CAWTPPGTDIQETQYF
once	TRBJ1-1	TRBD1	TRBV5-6	TGTGCCAGCAGCCCGGACAGGGTAAACACTGAAGCTTTCTTT	CASSPDRVNTEAFF
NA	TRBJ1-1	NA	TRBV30	TGTGCCTGGAGTGAGACAGCGAACACTGAAGCTTTCTTT	CAWSETANTEAFF
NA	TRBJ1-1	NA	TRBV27	TGTGCCAGCAGTCCCGACTTAACAGGGAACACTGAAGCTTTCTTT	CASSPDLTGNTEAFF
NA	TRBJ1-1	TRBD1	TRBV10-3	TGTGCCATCAGCGGGGACAGGGGGTTGGCTGAAGCTTTCTTT	CAISGDRGLAEAFF
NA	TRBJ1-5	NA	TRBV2	TGTGCCAGCAGTGTGGCGATTAGGGGCAATCAGCCCCAGCATTTT	CASSVAIRGNQPQHF
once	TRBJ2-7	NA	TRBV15	TGTGCCACCAGCAGGGCCACCACAGGTCCCTACGAGCAGTACTTC	CATSRATTGPYEQYF
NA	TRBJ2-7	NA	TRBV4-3	TGCGCCAGCAGCCAAGATCAGGGGACCTACGAGCAGTACTTC	CASSQDQGTYEQYF
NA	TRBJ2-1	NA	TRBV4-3	TGCGCCAGCAGCCCGCGGGTGGGGGCCATCTACAATGAGCAGTTCTTC	CASSPRVGAIYNEQFF
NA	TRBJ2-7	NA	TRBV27	TGTGCCAGCAGTTTCCGGGGATCCTACGAGCAGTACTTC	CASSFRGSYEQYF
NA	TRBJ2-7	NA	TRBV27	TGTGCCAGCAGTTTCACCCCCGGGACTTCAACCTACGAGCAGTACTTC	CASSFTPGTSTYEQYF
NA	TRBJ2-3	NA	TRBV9	TGTGCCAGCAGCGGTGGGGGAGATACGCAGTATTTT	CASSGGGDTQYF
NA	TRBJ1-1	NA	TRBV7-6	TGTGCCAGCAGCCTACCCGGGGGTGGTGCTTTCTTT	CASSLPGGGAFF
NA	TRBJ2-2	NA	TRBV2	TGTGCCAGCAGTGAATGGGTCTTAGAGGGGACCGGGGAGCTGTTTTTT	CASSEWVLEGTGELFF
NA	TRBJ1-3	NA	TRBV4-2	TGTGCCAGCAGCCAAGACGACAGCCCCGCCGGGGGAAACACCATATATTTT	CASSQDDSPAGGNTIYF
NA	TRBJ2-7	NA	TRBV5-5	TGTGCCAGCAGCTTGGTCCGCGGATCTAGCTCCTACGAGCAGTACTTC	CASSLVRGSSSYEQYF
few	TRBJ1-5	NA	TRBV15	TGTGCCACCAGCAGGGACAATCAGCCCCAGCATTTT	CATSRDNQPQHF
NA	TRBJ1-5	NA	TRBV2	TGTGCCAGCAGTGAAGGTAAGCCCCAGCATTTT	CASSEGKPQHF
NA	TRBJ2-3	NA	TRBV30	TGTGCCTGGAGCGGGGCTCCCCATACGCAGTATTTT	CAWSGAPHTQYF
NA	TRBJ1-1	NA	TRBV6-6	TGTGCCAGCAGTTACGGGGGTAAGAACACTGAAGCTTTCTTT	CASSYGGKNTEAFF
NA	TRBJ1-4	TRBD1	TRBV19	TGTGCCAGTAGTATGTCGGGACAGGGTAATGAAAAACTGTTTTTT	CASSMSGQGNEKLFF
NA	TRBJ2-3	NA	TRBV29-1	TGCAGCGCCGGCCCGGGCACAGATACGCAGTATTTT	CSAGPGTDTQYF
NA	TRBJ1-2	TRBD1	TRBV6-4	TGTGCCAGCACTCCCGAAGGGGGCAGCTATGGCTACACCTTC	CASTPEGGSYGYTF
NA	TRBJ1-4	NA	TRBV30	TGTGCCTTCAACCTGGGGGGGATTGAAAAACTGTTTTTT	CAFNLGGIEKLFF
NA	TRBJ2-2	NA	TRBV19	TGTGCCAGTAACCCCTCCCGACGGGCCGAGAACACCGGGGAGCTGTTTTTT	CASNPSRRAENTGELFF
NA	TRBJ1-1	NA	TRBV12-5	TGTGCTAGTGGTTATCAGGACACTGAAGCTTTCTTT	CASGYQDTEAFF
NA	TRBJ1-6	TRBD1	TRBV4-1	TGCGCCAGCAGCCAAGTTGTGACAGGGAACTCACCCCTCCACTTT	CASSQVVTGNSPLHF
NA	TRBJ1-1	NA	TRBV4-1	TGCGCCAGCAGCGCGTCCCAGGGCGCTGAAGCTTTCTTT	CASSASQGAEAFF
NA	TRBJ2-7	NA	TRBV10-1	TGCGCCAGCGGCTACGAGCAGTACTTC	CASGYEQYF
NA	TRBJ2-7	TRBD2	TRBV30	TGTGCCTGGAATACGGGAGGCGCGGGTGAGCAGTACTTC	CAWNTGGAGEQYF
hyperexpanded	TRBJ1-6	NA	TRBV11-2	TGTGCCAGCAGCAGACCCCCGACCAGGGGACACAATTCACCCCTCCACTTT	CASSRPPTRGHNSPLHF
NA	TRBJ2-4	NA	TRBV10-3	TGTGCCATCTCCACGGGCCAGATCAACAAAAACATTCAGTACTTC	CAISTGQINKNIQYF
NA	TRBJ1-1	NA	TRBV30	TGTGCCTTACCCTTTCCCGGCAACACTGAAGCTTTCTTT	CALPFPGNTEAFF